This T cell receptor beta chain was recorded in a study of CD8+CD57+ T cells in acquired aplastic anemia. At the level of the study: CD4+ cell libraries from healthy donors averaged about 10.8 million reads. Findings of the study overall: Significant differences in CD8+ Simpson's diversity were not observed between patients and controls.

In the case of this clonotype: What it binds is unknown.

The CDR3 consists of 16 residues. Trimming pared 4 bases from V and 1 base from J, leaving 15 bases between. The germline CDR1 and CDR2 sequences are MGHDK and SYGVNS. Using genomic DNA as the template, TCR beta VDJ and CDR3 profiling was carried out. TCRdb used MiXCR to reprocess the reads, holding one entry per CDR3 protein. Of hundreds of thousands of distinct CDR3 sequences in the sample, 65% to 75% were seen once. The rearrangement joins TRBV25-1 to TRBJ2-3, with D tentatively TRBD2 (5 bases). What was sequenced was sorted CD4+, CD8+, or CD8+CD57+ T cells (not recorded which) from PBMCs. The clonotype comes from a human donor in good health, serving as a control. The DNA for the CDR3 is TGTGCCAGCAGTGGCCGGACGGGAAGGGGCACAGATACGCAGTATTTT. It codes for CASSGRTGRGTDTQYF.